These T cell receptor beta chains were read from a single sample in a study of T cell changes during pregnancy in multiple sclerosis. Generated by immunoSEQ multiplex PCR, the TCRdb table keeps only in-frame clones and is missing some. The sample has some 100,000 clones, about 90% seen once; the top ten hold just under 2%. The input for sequencing was peripheral blood, taken after pregnancy. These receptors all stem from a female donor with multiple sclerosis, enrolled in a pregnancy study. Both conserved end residues are part of each CDR3. A D gene is named only where the DNA matches it firmly. Only some rows state a clone size, as once, few, many or a class for expanded clones.

-	-	TRBV2	TRBJ1-6	TGTGCCAGCATTATTACAGGTTCACCCCTCCACTTT	CASIITGSPLHF
-	TRBD1	TRBV9	TRBJ2-7	TGTGCCAGCAGCGTGGGGACAGGCCCTCGGTACGAGCAGTACTTC	CASSVGTGPRYEQYF
-	-	TRBV18	TRBJ1-2	TGTGCCAGCTCACCGGGACTCGAAAACTATGGCTACACCTTC	CASSPGLENYGYTF
-	-	TRBV6-5	TRBJ2-7	TGTGCCAGCAGCCCCGACGGGATTGCCACCTACGAGCAGTACTTC	CASSPDGIATYEQYF
-	TRBD2	TRBV5-4	TRBJ2-1	TGTGCCAGCAGCTTGGGACTAGCGGGGACGGATGAGCAGTTCTTC	CASSLGLAGTDEQFF
-	-	TRBV5-1	TRBJ2-7	TGCGCCAGCAGCTTGGGCCGGTACGAGCAGTACTTC	CASSLGRYEQYF
-	TRBD1	TRBV19	TRBJ1-6	TGTGCCAGTCAATTTGCTACAGGGGCTGAGAATTCACCCCTCCACTTT	CASQFATGAENSPLHF
-	TRBD2	TRBV19	TRBJ2-5	TGTGCCAGTTCCGCTAGCGGGGTTGGAGAGACCCAGTACTTC	CASSASGVGETQYF
many	-	TRBV27	TRBJ2-3	TGTGCCAGCAGTACCCTAAGGGGGGGGCTGAGAGATACGCAGTATTTT	CASSTLRGGLRDTQYF
-	TRBD2	TRBV6-5	TRBJ2-7	TGTGCCAGCAGTTCAGCGGGAGGTTCTTCCTACGAGCAGTACTTC	CASSSAGGSSYEQYF
-	TRBD2	TRBV9	TRBJ2-7	TGTGCCAGCAGTGCACTAGCGGGAGTTTCCGAGCAGTACTTC	CASSALAGVSEQYF
-	TRBD1	TRBV6-1	TRBJ1-1	TGTGCCAGCAGTACCTCGACAGGGGTGAACACTGAAGCTTTCTTT	CASSTSTGVNTEAFF
-	-	TRBV10-3	TRBJ2-3	TGTGCCACTCGGGCAGGGAGCACAGATACGCAGTATTTT	CATRAGSTDTQYF
-	-	TRBV6-5	TRBJ2-2	TGTGCCAGCAGTTACGAGGCAGCCGGGGAGCTGTTTTTT	CASSYEAAGELFF
-	TRBD1	TRBV5-1	TRBJ2-7	TGCGCCAGCAGCTCGCCGGGACAGGGCTCCGACGAGCAGTACTTC	CASSSPGQGSDEQYF
once	TRBD1	TRBV9	TRBJ1-5	TGTGCCAGCAGCGGAGGGACAGTGGATCAGCCCCAGCATTTT	CASSGGTVDQPQHF
-	-	TRBV2	TRBJ1-1	TGTGCCAGCAGTGAAGCCGGCGGACAGCCGAACACTGAAGCTTTCTTT	CASSEAGGQPNTEAFF
-	-	TRBV30	TRBJ2-5	TGTGCCTGGAGTGTACTTATGGAGACCCAGTACTTC	CAWSVLMETQYF
-	-	TRBV5-6	TRBJ2-7	TGTGCCAGCAGCTTGATACACAGGGACTACGAGCAGTACTTC	CASSLIHRDYEQYF
-	-	TRBV6-4	TRBJ2-3	TGTGCCAGCAGTGATAGCGGAGGCACAGATACGCAGTATTTT	CASSDSGGTDTQYF
-	-	TRBV5-1	TRBJ1-2	TGCGCCAGCAGCTTGGCCGTAGGACTGTCAGGCTACACCTTC	CASSLAVGLSGYTF
once	-	TRBV6-1	TRBJ1-1	TGTGCCAGCAGTGAACTACGGGGGGTCCCCTTTGAAGCTTTCTTT	CASSELRGVPFEAFF
-	-	TRBV10-3	TRBJ1-2	TGTGCCATCAGTGAGCTCTATGGCTACACCTTC	CAISELYGYTF
-	-	TRBV6-6	TRBJ1-2	TGTGCCAGCAGTTCTCGATCGGGATATGGGGGCTACACCTTC	CASSSRSGYGGYTF
few	TRBD1	TRBV10-3	TRBJ1-3	TGTGCCATCAGCCCAGGACAGGGTGGAAACACCATATATTTT	CAISPGQGGNTIYF
-	-	TRBV6-5	TRBJ2-5	TGTGCCAGCAGTTCCGGACTAAATCAAGAGACCCAGTACTTC	CASSSGLNQETQYF
-	TRBD1	TRBV5-1	TRBJ2-7	TGCGCCAGCAGCCCACGACAGGGGCTCAGCTACGAGCAGTACTTC	CASSPRQGLSYEQYF
-	-	TRBV6-1	TRBJ1-3	TGTGCCAGCTTTTGGGGGGGGAGTGGAAACACCATATATTTT	CASFWGGSGNTIYF
-	TRBD1	TRBV7-3	TRBJ2-7	TGTGCCAGCAGTCGGGTGGGGACAGGGGTAAGGGAGCAGTACTTC	CASSRVGTGVREQYF
-	TRBD2	TRBV5-1	TRBJ2-7	TGCGCCAGCAGCTTGGTTCTAGCGGGAGCGGGTTCTTACGAGCAGTACTTC	CASSLVLAGAGSYEQYF
-	-	TRBV7-9	TRBJ2-5	TGTGCCAGCAGCTTAGCCCAAACAGAAGAGACCCAGTACTTC	CASSLAQTEETQYF
once	-	TRBV7-6	TRBJ2-7	TGTGCCAGCAGCTTCGGGACACACACCTACGAGCAGTACTTC	CASSFGTHTYEQYF
-	-	TRBV18	TRBJ1-1	TGTGCCAGCTCACCATTGGGAAAGGGAGGGGGCACTGAAGCTTTCTTT	CASSPLGKGGGTEAFF
once	TRBD1	TRBV7-9	TRBJ2-7	TGTGCCAGCAGCTCTGGGACAGGGGACGAGCAGTACTTC	CASSSGTGDEQYF
-	TRBD2	TRBV4-2	TRBJ2-7	TGTGCCAGCAGCCAAGAGGCGGGAGGGGTTCACGAGCAGTACTTC	CASSQEAGGVHEQYF
-	-	TRBV9	TRBJ1-1	TGTGCCAGCAGCGTCTTGGCGAACACTGAAGCTTTCTTT	CASSVLANTEAFF
-	TRBD1	TRBV12-5	TRBJ1-6	TGTGCTAGTGGTTTCGGACAGGGGGATAATTCACCCCTCCACTTT	CASGFGQGDNSPLHF
-	-	TRBV5-1	TRBJ2-7	TGCGCCAGCAGCCGGGGACAGACTAGCTCCTACGAGCAGTACTTC	CASSRGQTSSYEQYF
-	TRBD1	TRBV27	TRBJ1-6	TGTGCCAGCAAGGGACAGGGGACTTATAATTCACCCCTCCACTTT	CASKGQGTYNSPLHF
-	-	TRBV6-5	TRBJ1-5	TGTGCCAGCAGTCGGACTCTGGGAGGGCAGCCCCAGCATTTT	CASSRTLGGQPQHF
-	TRBD1	TRBV9	TRBJ1-3	TGTGCCAGCAGCACAGGACAGGGTTCTGGAAACACCATATATTTT	CASSTGQGSGNTIYF
-	TRBD2	TRBV29-1	TRBJ2-1	TGCAGCGCCCGGACTAGCGGGAGAGATGAGCAGTTCTTC	CSARTSGRDEQFF
-	TRBD1	TRBV6-1	TRBJ1-5	TGTGCCAGCAGGACAGGGGCCCTTAGCAATCAGCCCCAGCATTTT	CASRTGALSNQPQHF
-	TRBD1	TRBV6-5	TRBJ2-5	TGTGCCAGCAGCACCAGGGGGCGCGAGTACTTC	CASSTRGREYF
-	TRBD2	TRBV27	TRBJ2-7	TGTGCCAGCCGACGGACTAGCGGGAGGACCGAAGTGAGGGAGCAGTACTTC	CASRRTSGRTEVREQYF
-	-	TRBV7-3	TRBJ2-3	TGTGCCAGCAGCTCCTCAGGGGCCCACACAGATACGCAGTATTTT	CASSSSGAHTDTQYF
-	-	TRBV5-4	TRBJ2-3	TGTGCCAGCAGCTTGTACCAAGGCGGGGAGCGGGATACGCAGTATTTT	CASSLYQGGERDTQYF